This T cell receptor (beta chain) was obtained from a study of blood T cell repertoires in COVID-19. Study-wide background: The samples span acute and convalescent COVID-19 from the United States, Italy and Spain. Sample material is recorded as cDNA or gDNA derived from T cells, B-cell-depleted T cells, or PBMCs.

Clones were read by immunoSEQ multiplex PCR, and TCRdb kept only the in-frame ones, dropping some. The top ten clones hold 0.6% to 0.8% of a sample with about 190,000 clones, 90% of them seen once. Germline values: CDR1 SNHLY, CDR2 FYNNEI. Trimming removed 4 bases from V and 2 bases from J, with 15 bases in between. The CDR3 loop spans 15 amino acids. The sample holds one count of this clone. The sample was peripheral blood. The genes are TRBV2 and TRBJ2-7; D is unclear. The sequence was collected from a middle-aged man with acute or convalescent COVID-19. CDR3: CASSVRRLGPYEQYF. CDR3 bases: TGTGCCAGCAGTGTGCGTCGCCTGGGCCCCTACGAGCAGTACTTC.